One sample yielded the 28 T cell receptor beta chains listed below, sequenced in a study of blood T cells in healthy people across ages (dated by TCRdb to 2015 to 2017). The method behind the library was 5' RACE. The run used an Illumina HiSeq 2500. A second PCR of roughly 6 to 12 cycles was performed with a sample-barcoded 5' primer and a J-beta primer mix. TCRdb reran the public reads through fastp at Q25 and MiXCR, keeping productive beta chains. Identical CDR3 protein sequences are pooled into one entry, listed with their most common genes and DNA. Recorded for this sample are about 720,000 distinct CDR3 sequences; roughly 25% of them occurred a single time. 3% to 4% of the sample belongs to the ten largest clones. The same sample was also used in a study of T cells of mothers and their children.

Sequencing input: blood. The receptors derive from a boy younger than 18 in good health.

The V gene is TRBV29-1, the J gene TRBJ2-3, with D possibly TRBD2 on 6 matching bases. This CDR3 spans 12 amino acids. Germline V gene sequence: CDR1 SQVTM, CDR2 ANQGSEA. V was trimmed by 4 bases and J by 2 bases, leaving 7 bases between them. CDR3 region: CSVGGLTDTQYF. The CDR3 DNA follows: TGCAGCGTTGGGGGACTCACAGATACGCAGTATTTT.

This clonotype has a handful of counts. The chain uses TRBV12-3 or TRBV12-4 and TRBJ2-5; 10 bases fit TRBD2. CDR3 length: 15 residues. Germline trimming cut 7 bases from V and 9 bases from J; bases unmatched to any gene: 14. This CDR3 is CASTDLAGEGVSQYF. In DNA form, the CDR3 reads TGTGCCAGCACCGACCTAGCGGGAGAGGGCGTATCCCAGTACTTC.

The chain recombines TRBV12-3 or TRBV12-4 with TRBJ2-7; TRBD1 is a possible D gene (6 bases). V was shortened by 5 bases and J by 0 bases, with 17 bases between the two germline ends. This CDR3 is built from 16 residues. The CDR3 protein is CASSKSPAGVSYEQYF. The CDR3 bases are TGTGCCAGCAGTAAATCCCCCGCAGGGGTCTCCTACGAGCAGTACTTC.

This clonotype has more than one count but fewer than ten. The chain joins TRBV12-3 or TRBV12-4 to TRBJ1-2; D gene uncertain. CDR3 size: 12 residues. Trimming cost V 2 bases and J 8 bases, with 9 bases left between them. CDR3 residues: CASSLRVGGYTF. The CDR3 region has the DNA TGTGCCAGCAGTTTACGCGTTGGCGGCTACACCTTC.

This clonotype was observed a handful of times. The V and J genes are TRBV25-1 and TRBJ2-5, with D unclear. The V end was cut by 3 bases, the J end by 1 base, with 6 bases between. The length of the CDR3 is 13 residues. Germline assignment: CDR1 MGHDK and CDR2 SYGVNS. The CDR3 loop is CASSEGAQETQYF. CDR3 coding DNA: TGTGCCAGCAGTGAGGGCGCCCAAGAGACCCAGTACTTC.

The chain carries TRBV7-2 and TRBJ2-1; tentative D call: TRBD1 (6 bases). Trimming pared 5 bases from V and 6 bases from J, leaving 20 bases between. The CDR3 sequence is 16 residues long. From germline, CDR1 is SGHTA and CDR2 FQGNSA. The CDR3 sequence is CASSPPGQRSSNEQFF. CDR3 sequence (DNA): TGTGCCAGCAGCCCGCCGGGACAAAGATCGAGCAATGAGCAGTTCTTC.

This clonotype was seen a handful of times. This chain links TRBV28 with TRBJ1-6; tentatively, D is TRBD1 (6 bases). CDR3 length: 13 residues. V was cut by 7 bases and J by 4 bases, with 8 bases left in between. The germline gives CDR1 MDHEN, CDR2 SYDVKM. The CDR3 DNA is TGTGCCAGCACTAGGGGGTATAATTCACCCCTCCACTTT. Amino acids: CASTRGYNSPLHF.

This clonotype was recorded a few times. The chain employs TRBV7-2 and TRBJ1-6; the D gene is possibly TRBD1 (5 bases). Looked up from germline, CDR1 is SGHTA and CDR2 is FQGNSA. The V end lost 0 bases, the J end lost 8 bases, and 11 bases lay between the germline ends. This CDR3 is 15 amino acids long. Here the CDR3 reads CASSLASTGYSPLHF. The CDR3 DNA reads TGTGCCAGCAGCTTAGCGTCTACAGGATATTCACCCCTCCACTTT.

The chain combines TRBV20-1 with TRBJ1-6; D is unresolved. The CDR3 sequence is 11 residues long. The germline V gene has CDR1 DFQATT and CDR2 SNEGSKA (reference sequence). The ends were cut back, 3 bases at V and 8 bases at J, with 5 bases in the middle. CDR3 sequence reads: CSASEDSPLHF. CDR3 coding DNA: TGCAGTGCTAGCGAGGATTCACCCCTCCACTTT.

This sequence joins TRBV10-3 and TRBJ2-5; a possible D gene is TRBD2 (6 bases). The J call is uncertain, as TRBJ2-1 better fits the DNA end. This CDR3 region has 11 residues. Germline CDR1 is ENHRY and CDR2 is SYGVKD. The CDR3: CAIGTEGEQFF. The CDR3 DNA is TGTGCCATCGGAACGGAGGGTGAGCAGTTCTTC.

The CDR3 DNA reads as TGTGCCAGCAGCTTGCATGCCGATTACTCTGGAAACACCATATATTTT. Protein product: CASSLHADYSGNTIYF. V usage is TRBV5-5 and J usage is TRBJ1-3; D call uncertain. CDR1 and CDR2 (germline): SGHKS, YYEKEE (reference sequence). The CDR3 covers 16 residues. Deletions cut 1 base from V and 0 bases from J, with 11 bases between.

The J gene is TRBJ2-7, the V gene TRBV10-3, with D possibly TRBD2 on 5 matching bases. The V end lost 0 bases, the J end lost 2 bases, and 8 bases lay between the germline ends. In germline, CDR1 is ENHRY, CDR2 SYGVKD. This CDR3 region has 14 residues. The CDR3 region has the DNA TGTGCCATCAGTGAGTCCGCTAGCACCTACGAGCAGTACTTC. Translation: CAISESASTYEQYF.

The rearrangement joins TRBV25-1 to TRBJ2-2; 9 bases agree with TRBD1. Germline CDR1 MGHDK, CDR2 SYGVNS. The CDR3 consists of 15 residues. Unmatched junction bases numbered 4, after V lost 4 bases and J lost 4 bases. For the CDR3, the DNA is TGTGCCAGCAGTGTTTCGGGACAGGGCACCGGGGAGCTGTTTTTT. This sequence encodes CASSVSGQGTGELFF.

The chain links TRBV7-2 to TRBJ2-5, with TRBD2 matching 9 bases. With the DNA end fitting TRBJ2-1 better, the J assignment may be wrong. Germline CDR1 and CDR2: SGHTA and FQGNSA. The CDR3 is made up of 16 amino acids. CDR3 sequence reads: CASSLGIGSGGYEQFF. The CDR3 coding sequence is TGTGCCAGCAGCTTGGGAATTGGTAGCGGGGGATATGAGCAGTTCTTC.

This clonotype appeared a few times. This sequence joins TRBV20-1 and TRBJ1-1, with D tentatively TRBD1 (5 bases). There are 14 residues in the CDR3. Germline CDR1 DFQATT, CDR2 SNEGSKA (reference sequence). V lost 5 bases and J 2 bases, leaving 15 bases between the germline ends. CDR3 sequence (DNA): TGCAGTGCTGTCTCAATGGGGGTAAACACTGAAGCTTTCTTT. The encoded protein is CSAVSMGVNTEAFF.

The sample holds a few counts of this clonotype. The chain is built from TRBV7-9 and TRBJ1-2; 8 bases map to TRBD1. Unmatched junction bases numbered 7, after V lost 4 bases and J lost 6 bases. CDR1 and CDR2 from the germline V gene are SEHNR and FQNEAQ (reference sequence). The CDR3 spans 14 residues. The chain's CDR3 is CASSYGQGRDGYTF. The CDR3 DNA reads TGTGCCAGCAGCTACGGACAGGGAAGGGATGGCTACACCTTC. Variable domain in full (rest from reference TRBV7-9 and TRBJ1-2): DTGVSQNPRHKITKRGQNVTFRCDPISEHNRLYWYRQTLGQGPEFLTYFQNEAQLEKSRLLSDRFSAERPKGSFSTLEIQRTEQGDSAMYLCASSYGQGRDGYTFGSGTRLTVV.

The genes are TRBV6-1 and TRBJ2-5; 8 nucleotides line up with TRBD1. J lost 4 bases, V lost 1 base, and 11 bases had no gene match. The CDR3 sequence is 17 residues long. Per the germline V gene, CDR1 is MNHNS and CDR2 is SASEGT. The CDR3 region is CASSEDHRTGSGETQYF. In nucleotides, the CDR3 is TGTGCCAGCAGTGAAGACCACAGGACAGGGAGCGGAGAGACCCAGTACTTC.

This chain connects TRBV24-1 to TRBJ2-5, with TRBD2 matching over 8 bases. This CDR3 comprises 15 residues. V lost 4 bases and J lost 5; bases outside the gene matches: 8. Germline assignment: CDR1 KGHDR and CDR2 SFDVKD. The CDR3 DNA follows: TGTGCCACCAGTGACCCACCGGGGGGGCAGGAGACCCAGTACTTC. Protein: CATSDPPGGQETQYF.

This clonotype was counted a few times. This rearrangement joins TRBV3-1 to TRBJ2-5, with 8 bases fitting TRBD2. The CDR3 loop spans 18 amino acids. Germline CDR1 is LGHDT and CDR2 is YNNKEL (reference sequence). Trimming took 1 base from V and 0 from J; bases not matched to a gene: 10. CDR3 sequence (DNA): TGTGCCAGCAGCCAAGTGGGACTAGGTGGGGGGTACCAAGAGACCCAGTACTTC. It yields the protein CASSQVGLGGGYQETQYF.

The V and J genes are TRBV2 and TRBJ2-3; tentatively, D is TRBD2 (7 bases). Per germline, CDR1 SNHLY and CDR2 FYNNEI. V shed 6 bases and J shed 4 bases, with 14 bases lying between them. The CDR3 totals 14 residues. This chain's CDR3 is CASSEGGGSDTQYF. The DNA for the CDR3 is TGTGCCAGCAGCGAGGGAGGGGGATCAGATACGCAGTATTTT.

The chain links TRBV28 to TRBJ2-5; D gene uncertain. CDR1 is MDHEN and CDR2 is SYDVKM in the germline V gene. V shed 1 base and J shed 2 bases, with 17 bases lying between them. The CDR3 has 17 residues. CDR3 protein: CASSLSRTVRAQETQYF. The CDR3 nucleotides are TGTGCCAGCAGTTTATCCCGGACGGTCCGGGCACAAGAGACCCAGTACTTC.

This chain links TRBV29-1 with TRBJ2-7; possibly TRBD1 for D (6 bases). The CDR3 is made up of 11 amino acids. With 6 bases removed from V and 6 bases from J, the gap between germline ends came to 12 bases. Germline-derived CDR1 and CDR2 are SQVTM and ANQGSEA. CDR3 sequence reads: CSVVTGSEQYF. CDR3 nucleotides: TGCAGCGTCGTGACAGGCAGCGAGCAGTACTTC.

This chain connects TRBV20-1 to TRBJ1-3; 10 nucleotides match TRBD1. Trimming cost V 6 bases and J 0 bases; bases outside gene matches: 14. The CDR3 runs 18 residues. Germline-derived CDR1 and CDR2 are DFQATT and SNEGSKA (reference sequence). The CDR3 here is CSAIPRDRGYYSGNTIYF. CDR3 sequence (DNA): TGCAGTGCGATTCCGAGGGACAGGGGTTACTACTCTGGAAACACCATATATTTT.

On this clonotype itself: Relative to the germline gene, one junction end is altered; a read error may explain this. This chain links TRBV7-3 with TRBJ2-2, with D tentatively TRBD2 (6 bases). The CDR3 sequence is 14 residues long. Per germline, CDR1 SGHTA and CDR2 FQGTGA. The CDR3 DNA is TGTGCCAGCAGCCCGGCTAGTCACACCGGGGGGCTGTTTTTT. It specifies CASSPASHTGGLFF. The whole variable domain, remainder taken from reference TRBV7-3 and TRBJ2-2, is GAGVSQTPSNKVTEKGKYVELRCDPISGHTALYWYRQSLGQGPEFLIYFQGTGAADDSGLPNDRFFAVRPEGSVSTLKIQRTERGDSAVYLCASSPASHTGGLFFGEGSRLTVL.

V gene TRBV7-9 combines with J gene TRBJ2-1, with TRBD2 matching 7 bases. The J call may be incorrect, as the DNA end agrees better with TRBJ2-7. Per germline, CDR1 SEHNR and CDR2 FQNEAQ (reference sequence). The CDR3 is made up of 12 amino acids. The chain's CDR3 is CASSLWEGEQYF. The CDR3 DNA reads as TGTGCCAGCAGCCTTTGGGAGGGCGAGCAGTACTTC.

This clonotype was found a few times. The chain employs TRBV10-3 and TRBJ1-1, with D perhaps TRBD1 (6 bases). The V end lost 2 bases, the J end lost 0 bases, and 7 bases lay between the germline ends. Germline lookup yields CDR1 ENHRY and CDR2 SYGVKD. The CDR3 sequence is 14 residues long. CDR3 loop: CAISERTVNTEAFF. The CDR3 region has the DNA TGTGCCATCAGTGAGAGGACAGTGAACACTGAAGCTTTCTTT.

J is TRBJ2-1 and V is TRBV21-1; TRBD1 is taken as the D call from the table, unchecked against the DNA. TRBV21-1 is shown as a pseudogene. This CDR3 contains 14 residues. CDR3 DNA sequence: TGTGCCAGCATCATGACAGGGGAGTTCAATGAGCAGTTCTTC. Translated: CASIMTGEFNEQFF.

This clonotype was counted only a few times. The J gene is TRBJ2-5, the V gene TRBV9; 14 bases map to TRBD2. V was pared by 4 bases and J by 5 bases, with 10 bases of the junction left unmatched. The CDR3 length is 17 residues. Germline V CDR1 and CDR2: SGDLS, YYNGEE. CDR3 in DNA: TGTGCCAGCAGCCCAGGGACTAGCGGGAGCCTCAGTGAGACCCAGTACTTC. Translation: CASSPGTSGSLSETQYF.